The following is a T cell receptor beta chain sequence with its context. The antigen remains unidentified. CD45RO-negative cells were positively selected for CCR7, leaving out terminally differentiated effector memory CD45RA+ cells. Some clones are missing from TCRdb's copy, which holds only in-frame ones; the method was immunoSEQ multiplex PCR. The table has about 2,100,000 clones, about 92% seen once. This CDR3 contains 15 residues. V was pared by 2 bases and J by 6 bases, with 16 bases between. Germline V gene data show CDR1 as SEHNR and CDR2 as FQNEAQ (reference sequence). The entry originates in a study of shared clonotypes between healthy human individuals. Study-level points and caveats: Among several donors, approximately 5% of naive CD4 clonotypes were found in common. Donor clonotype sharing was expected to depend on sequencing depth.

Sequencing was carried out using naive CD8+ T cells from PBMCs. The V gene is TRBV7-9, the J gene TRBJ1-1; unclear D gene. This sequence originates from a man aged 18 to 30 in good health. Some clones in this sample may be carry-over from other donors' samples. The CDR3 bases are TGTGCCAGCAGCTTAATTGTGGTTCTGTCGGCTGAAGCTTTCTTT. Amino acid sequence: CASSLIVVLSAEAFF.